The subject of this entry is one T cell receptor (beta chain). What it recognizes is unknown. This entry is derived from a study of CD8+ T cells in alopecia areata. Study-wide background: Treated patients took oral tofacitinib at 5 to 10 mg twice daily.

The treatment was: oral pan-JAK inhibitor, 5-10 mg twice daily. Reverse transcription of extracted RNA yielded cDNA, which provided the sequencing template. Only in-frame clones appear in the TCRdb table, and some are missing; sequencing was by immunoSEQ multiplex PCR. The table has around 270,000 clones, roughly 64% seen once. Study findings and constraints: Between patients, shared TCR sequences were less clear than in mice. This was possibly due in part to HLA diversity in the patient population.

This TCR derives from a human donor with alopecia areata. Sequencing used CD4+ T cells sorted from blood, obtained at week 24, from a patient treated with tofacitinib.

The CDR3 DNA is TGTGCCAGCAGCTTAGCCGGGCCGCAGCGCATTCAGTACTTC. This gives the protein CASSLAGPQRIQYF. The genes are TRBV7-9 and TRBJ2-4; D gene ambiguous. Trimming removed 0 bases from V and 9 bases from J, with 12 bases in between. This CDR3 contains 14 residues. Germline-derived CDR1 and CDR2 are SEHNR and FQNEAQ (reference sequence).